The source of this TCR beta chain is a study of lymphopenia after photon versus proton radiotherapy. Study conclusions and caveats: After the lymphocyte nadir, photon-treated repertoires showed oligoclonal expansion, especially of CD8+ Temra cells. Photon-treated patients lost naive T cells and TCR diversity; proton-treated stayed stable.

About this clone itself: Antigen specificity is unknown. Other DNA variants within this sample encode the same CDR3.

Some clones are missing from TCRdb's copy, which holds only in-frame ones; the method was immunoSEQ multiplex PCR. The sample has 53,000 or so clones, around 83% seen once. The source was peripheral blood, collected from a patient treated with photon-based radiotherapy. This receptor was identified in a man aged 45-65 years with gastric cancer.

The CDR3 DNA reads as TGTGCCAGCAGCTTGACAGCTAGCACAGATACGCAGTATTTT. Protein sequence: CASSLTASTDTQYF. The J gene is TRBJ2-3, the V gene TRBV11-3, with D tentatively TRBD1 (5 bases). CDR3 size: 14 residues. Trimming pared 3 bases from V and 0 bases from J, leaving 7 bases between. Germline CDR1 is SGHNT and CDR2 is YENEEA.